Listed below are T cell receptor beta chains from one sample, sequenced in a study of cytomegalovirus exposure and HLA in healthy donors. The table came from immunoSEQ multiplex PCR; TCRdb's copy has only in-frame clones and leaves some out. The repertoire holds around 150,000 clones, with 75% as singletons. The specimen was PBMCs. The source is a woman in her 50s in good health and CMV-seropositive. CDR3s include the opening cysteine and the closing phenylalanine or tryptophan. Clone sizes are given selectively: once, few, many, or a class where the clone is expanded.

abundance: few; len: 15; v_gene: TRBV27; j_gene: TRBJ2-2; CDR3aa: CASRLAVSGTGELFF
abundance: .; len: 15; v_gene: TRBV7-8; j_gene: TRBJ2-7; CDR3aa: CASSFKQKAAYEQYF
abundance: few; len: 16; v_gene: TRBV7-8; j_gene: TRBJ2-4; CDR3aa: CASSNGDRDGKNIQYF
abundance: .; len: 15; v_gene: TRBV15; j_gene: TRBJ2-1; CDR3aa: CATSRTDSLYNEQFF
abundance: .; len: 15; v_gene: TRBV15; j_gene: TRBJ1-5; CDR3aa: CATSSGSGGNQPQHF
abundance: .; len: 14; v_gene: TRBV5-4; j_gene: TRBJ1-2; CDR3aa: CASTTGQDRYGYTF
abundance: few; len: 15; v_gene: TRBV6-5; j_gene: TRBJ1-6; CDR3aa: CASSYAQGANSPLHF
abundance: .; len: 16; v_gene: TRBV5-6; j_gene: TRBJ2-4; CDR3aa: CASSSTRLAAKNIQYF
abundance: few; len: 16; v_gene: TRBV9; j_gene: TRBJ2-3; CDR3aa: CASSVGTSGSTDTQYF
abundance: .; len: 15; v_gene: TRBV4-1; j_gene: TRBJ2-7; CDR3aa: CASSPGQGADYEQYF
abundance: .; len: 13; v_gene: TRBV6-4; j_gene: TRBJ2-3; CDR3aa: CASSLDSTDTQYF
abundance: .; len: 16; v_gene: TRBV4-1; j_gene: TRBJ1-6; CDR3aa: CASSQGSGVLGSPLHF
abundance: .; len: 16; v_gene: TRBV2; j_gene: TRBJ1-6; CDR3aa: CASRSRGTDVNSPLHF
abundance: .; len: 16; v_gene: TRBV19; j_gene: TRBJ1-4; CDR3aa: CASSIEPGTGLEKLFF
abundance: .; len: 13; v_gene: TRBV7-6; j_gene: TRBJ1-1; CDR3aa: CASSYGQNTEAFF
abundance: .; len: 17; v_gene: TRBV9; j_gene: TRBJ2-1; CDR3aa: CASSVELSGAGHNEQFF
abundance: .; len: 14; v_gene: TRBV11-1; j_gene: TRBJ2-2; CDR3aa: CASSFDRGVGELFF
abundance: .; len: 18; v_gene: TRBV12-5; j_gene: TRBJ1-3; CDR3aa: CASGLALTGNQTGNTIYF
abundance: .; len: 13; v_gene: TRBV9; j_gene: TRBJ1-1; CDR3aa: CASSVTANTEAFF
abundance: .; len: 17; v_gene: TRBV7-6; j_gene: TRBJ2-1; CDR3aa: CASSKTKWTGEFDEQFF
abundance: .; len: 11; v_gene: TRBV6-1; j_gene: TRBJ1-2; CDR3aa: CASSEFSGYTF
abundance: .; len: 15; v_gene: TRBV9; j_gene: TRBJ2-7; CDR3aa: CASSNGNRGKDEQYF
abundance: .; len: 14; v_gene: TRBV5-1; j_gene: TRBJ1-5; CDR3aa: CASSPDNPNQPQHF
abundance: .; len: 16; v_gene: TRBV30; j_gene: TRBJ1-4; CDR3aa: CAWSSGGQGSDEKLFF
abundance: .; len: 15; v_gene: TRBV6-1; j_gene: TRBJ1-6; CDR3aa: CASLWGTAKNSPLHF
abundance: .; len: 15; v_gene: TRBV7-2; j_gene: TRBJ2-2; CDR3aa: CASSPMTSNTGELFF
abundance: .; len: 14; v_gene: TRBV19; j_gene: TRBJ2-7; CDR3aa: CASSIRGQGYEQYF
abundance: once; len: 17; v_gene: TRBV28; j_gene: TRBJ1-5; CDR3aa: CASSFFLGQGARQPQHF
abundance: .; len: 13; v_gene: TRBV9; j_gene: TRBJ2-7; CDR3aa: CASSPSSSYEQYF
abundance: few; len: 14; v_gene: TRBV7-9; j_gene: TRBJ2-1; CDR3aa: CASSSPRSYNEQFF
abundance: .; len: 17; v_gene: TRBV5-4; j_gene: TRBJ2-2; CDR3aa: CASSSPTSGGNTGELFF
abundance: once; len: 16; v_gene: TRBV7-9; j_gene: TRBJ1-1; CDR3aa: CASSLAVSWRNTEAFF
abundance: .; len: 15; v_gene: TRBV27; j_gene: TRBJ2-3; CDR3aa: CASFSRGGPTDTQYF
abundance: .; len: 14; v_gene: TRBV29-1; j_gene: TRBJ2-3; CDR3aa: CSVEELAGTDTQYF
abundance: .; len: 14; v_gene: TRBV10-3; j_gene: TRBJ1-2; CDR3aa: CAIRERQDPYGYTF
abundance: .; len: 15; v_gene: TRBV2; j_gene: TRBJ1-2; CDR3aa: CASSEAGQGAGGYTF
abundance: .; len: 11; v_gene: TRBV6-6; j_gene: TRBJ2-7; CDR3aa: CASSRGYEQYF
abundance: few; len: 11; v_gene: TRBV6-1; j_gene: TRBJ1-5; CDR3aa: CASSAPRCQHF
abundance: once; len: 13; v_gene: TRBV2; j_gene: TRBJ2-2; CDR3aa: CASRTGNTGELFF
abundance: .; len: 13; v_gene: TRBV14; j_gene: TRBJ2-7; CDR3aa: CASSQTYPGEQYF
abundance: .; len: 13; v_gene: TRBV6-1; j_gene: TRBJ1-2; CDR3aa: CASTTTQGIGYTF
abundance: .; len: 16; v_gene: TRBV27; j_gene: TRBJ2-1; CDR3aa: CASKPRARGGADEQFF
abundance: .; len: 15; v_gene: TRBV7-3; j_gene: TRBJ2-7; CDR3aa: CASSLQAGDTYEQYF
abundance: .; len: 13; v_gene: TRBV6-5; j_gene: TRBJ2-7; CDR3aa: CASSLGTGYEQYF
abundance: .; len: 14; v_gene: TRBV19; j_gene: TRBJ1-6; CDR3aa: CASSVTGANSPLHF
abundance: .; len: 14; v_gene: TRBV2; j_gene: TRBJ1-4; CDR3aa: CASRENRAREKLFF
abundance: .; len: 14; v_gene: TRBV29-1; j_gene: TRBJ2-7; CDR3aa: CSVGTSGARYEQYF
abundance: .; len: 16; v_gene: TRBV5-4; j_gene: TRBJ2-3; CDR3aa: CASSLGLAGGTDTQYF
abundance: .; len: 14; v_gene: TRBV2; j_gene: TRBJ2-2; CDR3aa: CASRDRGNTGELFF
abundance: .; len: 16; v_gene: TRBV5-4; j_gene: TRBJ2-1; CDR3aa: CASSGTGTSGNNEQFF